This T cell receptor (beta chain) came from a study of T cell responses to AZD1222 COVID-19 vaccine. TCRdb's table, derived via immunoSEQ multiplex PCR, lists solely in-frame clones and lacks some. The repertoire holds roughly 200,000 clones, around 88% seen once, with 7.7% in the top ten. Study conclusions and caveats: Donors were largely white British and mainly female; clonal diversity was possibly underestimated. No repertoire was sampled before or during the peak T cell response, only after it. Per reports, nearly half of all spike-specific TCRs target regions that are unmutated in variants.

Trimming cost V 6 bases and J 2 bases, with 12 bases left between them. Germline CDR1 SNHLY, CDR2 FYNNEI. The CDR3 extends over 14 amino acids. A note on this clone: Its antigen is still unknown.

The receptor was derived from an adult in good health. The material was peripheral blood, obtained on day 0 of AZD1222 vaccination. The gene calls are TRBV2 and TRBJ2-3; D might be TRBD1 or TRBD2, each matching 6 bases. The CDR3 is CASRGGGLTDTQYF. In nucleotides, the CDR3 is TGTGCCAGCAGGGGGGGCGGTCTCACAGATACGCAGTATTTT.